The TCR beta chain described here comes from a study of shared clonotypes between healthy human individuals. Overall study context: The study used three CD4 naive, three CD4 memory, two CD8 naive and one CD8 memory plate per donor.

CDR1 and CDR2 from the germline V gene are SGHAT and FQNNGV. CDR3 length equals 13 residues. Trimming removed 3 bases from V and 8 bases from J; junction bases left unmatched: 6. Sequencing was performed with immunoSEQ multiplex PCR; in TCRdb, only in-frame clones are kept and a portion is missing. This repertoire shows 2 million to 2.5 million clones, roughly 90% found once; its top ten account for around 0.4%. Whole-study results and caveats: Tissue TCR repertoires likely differ from these blood-only repertoires.

With respect to this clone: Its antigen is as yet unknown.

The sequenced sample consisted of naive CD4+ T cells from PBMCs. Subset of the sample: CD45RA+ positively selected. The chain combines TRBV11-2 with TRBJ1-2; 7 bases fit TRBD1. The TCR comes from a man between 18 and 29 years old in good health. Some clones in this sample may be carry-over from other donors' samples. CDR3 amino acids: CASSLTGPWGYTF. The CDR3 DNA reads TGTGCCAGCAGCTTGACAGGGCCCTGGGGCTACACCTTC.